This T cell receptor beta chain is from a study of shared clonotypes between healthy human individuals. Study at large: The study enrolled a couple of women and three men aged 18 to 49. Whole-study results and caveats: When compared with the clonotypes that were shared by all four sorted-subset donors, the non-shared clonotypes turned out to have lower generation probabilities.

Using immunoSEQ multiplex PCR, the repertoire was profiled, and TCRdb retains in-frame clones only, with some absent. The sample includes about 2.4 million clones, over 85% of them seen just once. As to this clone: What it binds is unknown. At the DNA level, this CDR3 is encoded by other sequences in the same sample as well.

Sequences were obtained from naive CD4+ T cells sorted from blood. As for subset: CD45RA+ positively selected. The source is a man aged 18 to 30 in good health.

The CDR3 bases are TGTGCCTGGAGCCTTGGGGGGGGGAATCAGCCCCAGCATTTT. This encodes CAWSLGGGNQPQHF. The chain carries TRBV30 and TRBJ1-5; possible D gene TRBD1, 5 bases. Trimming removed 3 bases from V and 4 bases from J, with 13 bases in between. Per germline, CDR1 GTSNPN and CDR2 SVGIG (reference sequence). The CDR3 consists of 14 residues.